The sequence of this T cell receptor (beta chain) was determined in a study of tissue T cells after allogeneic stem cell transplantation (dated 2022 in TCRdb). Context from the whole study: Using research autopsies of patients with and without GVHD, plus mouse models of GVHD, the study profiled TCR beta repertoires across many tissues. On the human side, the study was prospective and observational, with no blinding or randomization. Study-wide findings and limitations: Within patients, how anatomically similar tissues were was a major factor shaping TCR repertoire composition, regardless of disease or transplant status. Not many T cell clones showed up in more than one patient, yet clustering based on motifs uncovered repertoire signatures that were shared across patients in a tissue-specific way. Which tissue TCRs were alloreactive or antigen-specific was not determined in the study, and some of the clones might have been host cells that persisted. In both patients and mice, T cells from blood and spleen picked up only a limited part of the TCR repertoire that was detected in tissues. A small and clinically heterogeneous patient cohort was studied, and sampling depth was acknowledged as a limitation.

Turning to this clone: The antigen this receptor binds is unknown. Throughout, gene names and germline sequences are given for the mouse. The read comes to an end 1 residue before the CDR3 does, leaving the germline J gene to fill in the end.

The time point label, read with the paper, signifies: mouse harvest day 7 after allogeneic transplant. Each mouse graft, delivered by tail vein injection, combined 10^6 splenic CD5+ T cells with 10^7 T-cell-depleted bone marrow cells. To model GVHD in mice, a major MHC-mismatch B6 (H2b) into BALB/c (H2d) model was used, and tissues were profiled at day 7 or 14. On day 7 or 14 post-transplant, mouse tissues and retro-orbital blood were harvested with separate sterile tools for each animal, and livers were flushed beforehand. Before genomic DNA was isolated with the DNeasy Blood & Tissue Kit, mouse tissues were minced with razor blades in buffered saline. The library was built by means of the immunoSEQ multiplex PCR assay. TCRbeta CDR3 sequencing was done by Adaptive Biotechnologies at survey depth, reporting CDR3 sequences, V/J genes, productive frequency and template counts. TCR beta CDR3 regions were amplified from genomic DNA rather than RNA. As for how the authors treated the data: Jensen-Shannon divergence served to quantify pairwise repertoire overlap between tissues, with 0 meaning identical and 1 meaning complete divergence. Based on pairwise JSD values, tissues were grouped by single-linkage agglomerative hierarchical clustering, and the results were shown as dendrograms. GLIPH2 was run on all patient samples with simulation_depth 1000, kmer_min_depth 3, cdr3_length_cutoff 8, keeping groups with more than two unique CDR3s. A standardized tissue-overlap score extrapolated Jaccard GLIPH-group overlap across patients to a standard repertoire size of 1000 clones. Linear mixed-effect models, with tissue included as a fixed effect and individual included as a random effect, were used to assess associations of diversity with clinical or experimental variables. Not all clones reach the TCRdb copy of this immuneACCESS table, which keeps in-frame sequences only. Checked studies attribute under half of the gap to unresolved V genes and leave the rest unexplained. Clonal size and the V and J genes are those of that table, whereas D and trimming came from the DNA. The sample profile shows approximately 8,500 clones; 40% to 50% of them were found once. The ten largest clones add up to about 1.5% of the sample.

There are 14 amino acids in the CDR3, from cysteine to phenylalanine inclusive. The DNA has 39 bases, all within the CDR3, and is read from base 1. From the germline V gene (reference sequence), CDR1 is KGHPV and CDR2 is FQNQEV. The germline ends are 9 bases apart after V is trimmed by 3 bases and J by 3 bases. The sequence came from a female BALB/c mouse given C57BL/6 T cells with graft-versus-host disease after an allogeneic hematopoietic cell transplant. The chain is assembled from TRBV26 and TRBJ2-1; the D element might be TRBD1 or TRBD2, as each aligns at 5 bases. Source material: skin. CDR3 region: CASSLGGAYAEQFF. The sequenced part of the CDR3 DNA is TGTGCCAGCAGTCTTGGCGGGGCCTATGCTGAGCAGTTC.